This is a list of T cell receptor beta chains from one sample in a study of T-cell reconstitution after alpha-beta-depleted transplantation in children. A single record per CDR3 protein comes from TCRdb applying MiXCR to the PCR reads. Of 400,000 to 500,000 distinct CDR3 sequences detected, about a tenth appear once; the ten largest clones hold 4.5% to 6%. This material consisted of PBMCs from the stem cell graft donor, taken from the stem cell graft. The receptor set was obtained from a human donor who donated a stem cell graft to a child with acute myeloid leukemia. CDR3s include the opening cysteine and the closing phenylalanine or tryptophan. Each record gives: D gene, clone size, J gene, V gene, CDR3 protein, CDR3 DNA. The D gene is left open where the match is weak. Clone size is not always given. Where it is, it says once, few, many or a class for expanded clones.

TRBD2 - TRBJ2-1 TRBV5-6 CASSPLQAGGYNEQFF TGTGCCAGCAGCCCCCTCCAAGCGGGAGGCTACAATGAGCAGTTCTTC
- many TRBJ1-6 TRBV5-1 CASSLGQDNSPLHF TGCGCCAGCAGCTTGGGACAGGATAATTCACCCCTCCACTTT
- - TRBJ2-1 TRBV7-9 CASSLVVGTPQSSEQFF TGTGCCAGCAGCTTAGTTGTTGGGACGCCCCAATCGAGTGAGCAGTTCTTC
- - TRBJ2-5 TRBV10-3 CAISAYRQETQYF TGTGCCATCAGTGCCTACCGTCAAGAGACCCAGTACTTC
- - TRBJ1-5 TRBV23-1 CASSQWGKPDEAKGFKWPQHF TGCGCCAGCAGTCAATGGGGGAAGCCAGATGAGGCTAAAGGTTTCAAGTGGCCCCAGCATTTT
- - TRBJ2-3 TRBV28 CASRSSGNTDTQYF TGTGCCAGCAGAAGTTCGGGGAACACAGATACGCAGTATTTT
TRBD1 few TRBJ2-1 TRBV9 CASSPGDRGIYNEQFF TGTGCCAGCAGCCCCGGGGACAGGGGGATCTACAATGAGCAGTTCTTC
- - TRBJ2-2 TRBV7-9 CASSTFFTGELFF TGTGCCAGCAGCACCTTTTTCACCGGGGAGCTGTTTTTT
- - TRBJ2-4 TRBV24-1 CATSDLGSRDVRIAKNIQYF TGTGCCACCAGTGATTTGGGCTCCCGAGATGTCAGAATAGCCAAAAACATTCAGTACTTC
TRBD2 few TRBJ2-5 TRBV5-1 CASSPLSGGIQETQYF TGCGCCAGCAGCCCGCTTAGCGGGGGGATACAAGAGACCCAGTACTTC
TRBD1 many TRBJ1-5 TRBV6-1 CASSTGGYNQPQHF TGTGCCAGCAGTACAGGGGGTTATAATCAGCCCCAGCATTTT
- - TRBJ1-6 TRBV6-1 CASSPQGPYNSPLHF TGTGCCAGCAGCCCTCAGGGACCATATAATTCACCCCTCCACTTT
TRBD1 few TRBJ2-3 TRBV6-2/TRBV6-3 CANIRDRAVTDTQYF TGTGCCAACATACGGGACAGGGCGGTGACAGATACGCAGTATTTT
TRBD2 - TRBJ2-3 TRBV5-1 CASSLETSGTTDTQYF TGCGCCAGCAGCTTGGAGACTAGCGGGACTACAGATACGCAGTATTTT
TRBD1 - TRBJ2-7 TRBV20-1 CSAIPDRVGTPDEQYF TGCAGTGCTATACCTGACAGGGTGGGGACCCCCGACGAGCAGTACTTC
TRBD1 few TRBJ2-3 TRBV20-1 CSARETGSGTDTQYF TGCAGTGCTAGAGAGACAGGGTCTGGCACAGATACGCAGTATTTT
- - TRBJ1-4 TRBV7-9 CASSPSGAVELFF TGTGCCAGCAGCCCCAGCGGGGCCGTGGAACTGTTTTTT
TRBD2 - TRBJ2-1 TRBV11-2 CASSLGGGFYNEQFF TGTGCCAGCAGCTTAGGCGGGGGATTCTACAATGAGCAGTTCTTC
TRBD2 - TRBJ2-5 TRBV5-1 CASSLERGRQETQYF TGCGCCAGCAGCTTGGAGCGGGGTCGCCAAGAGACCCAGTACTTC
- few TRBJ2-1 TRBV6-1 CATEGGNEQFF TGTGCCACGGAGGGCGGCAATGAGCAGTTCTTC
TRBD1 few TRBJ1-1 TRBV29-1 CSARTGRGSTEAFF TGCAGCGCAAGGACAGGGAGGGGTTCCACTGAAGCTTTCTTT
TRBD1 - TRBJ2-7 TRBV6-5 CASSYGQGRSNEQYF TGTGCCAGCAGTTACGGACAGGGGCGCAGCAACGAGCAGTACTTC
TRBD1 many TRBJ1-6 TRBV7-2 CASTTGGFSPLHF TGTGCCAGCACCACAGGGGGTTTTTCACCCCTCCACTTT
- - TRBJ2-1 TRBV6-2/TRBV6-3 CASSSEPGVGYEQFF TGTGCCAGCAGTTCCGAGCCAGGGGTTGGGTATGAGCAGTTCTTC
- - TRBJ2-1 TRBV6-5 CASGPGEANEQFF TGTGCCAGCGGACCAGGGGAGGCCAATGAGCAGTTCTTC
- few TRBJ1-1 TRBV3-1 CASSQDPLNTEAFF TGTGCCAGCAGCCAAGATCCACTGAACACTGAAGCTTTCTTT
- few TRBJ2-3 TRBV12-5 CASGLSDYSTDTQYF TGTGCTAGTGGACTATCGGACTACAGCACAGATACGCAGTATTTT
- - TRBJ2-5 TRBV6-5 CASSYSGVGETQYF TGTGCCAGCAGTTACTCTGGGGTCGGGGAGACCCAGTACTTC
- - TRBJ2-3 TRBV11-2 CASSSTRSSTDTQYF TGTGCCAGCAGCTCGACTAGGTCTAGCACAGATACGCAGTATTTT
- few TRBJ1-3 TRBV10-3 CAIRTAQSSGNTIYF TGTGCCATCAGGACTGCACAGAGCTCTGGAAACACCATATATTTT
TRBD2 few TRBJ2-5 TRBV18 CASSPSGAYQETQYF TGTGCCAGCTCACCGAGCGGGGCTTACCAAGAGACCCAGTACTTC
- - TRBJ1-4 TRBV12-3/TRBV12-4 CASSSAGSNEKLFF TGTGCCAGCAGTTCGGCAGGATCTAATGAAAAACTGTTTTTT
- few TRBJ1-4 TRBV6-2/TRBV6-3 CASREVDGATPNEKLFF TGTGCCAGCAGGGAAGTCGATGGAGCGACGCCTAATGAAAAACTGTTTTTT
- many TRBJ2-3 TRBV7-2 CASSTTDTQYF TGTGCCAGCAGCACCACAGATACGCAGTATTTT
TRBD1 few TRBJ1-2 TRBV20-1 CSAPRQGDYGYTF TGCAGTGCCCCCCGACAGGGTGACTATGGCTACACCTTC
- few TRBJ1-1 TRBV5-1 CASSLVALQGNTEAFF TGCGCCAGCAGCTTGGTGGCCCTCCAAGGGAACACTGAAGCTTTCTTT
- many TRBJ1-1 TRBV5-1 CASSLDREGSTEAFF TGCGCCAGCAGCTTGGATAGGGAGGGGAGCACTGAAGCTTTCTTT